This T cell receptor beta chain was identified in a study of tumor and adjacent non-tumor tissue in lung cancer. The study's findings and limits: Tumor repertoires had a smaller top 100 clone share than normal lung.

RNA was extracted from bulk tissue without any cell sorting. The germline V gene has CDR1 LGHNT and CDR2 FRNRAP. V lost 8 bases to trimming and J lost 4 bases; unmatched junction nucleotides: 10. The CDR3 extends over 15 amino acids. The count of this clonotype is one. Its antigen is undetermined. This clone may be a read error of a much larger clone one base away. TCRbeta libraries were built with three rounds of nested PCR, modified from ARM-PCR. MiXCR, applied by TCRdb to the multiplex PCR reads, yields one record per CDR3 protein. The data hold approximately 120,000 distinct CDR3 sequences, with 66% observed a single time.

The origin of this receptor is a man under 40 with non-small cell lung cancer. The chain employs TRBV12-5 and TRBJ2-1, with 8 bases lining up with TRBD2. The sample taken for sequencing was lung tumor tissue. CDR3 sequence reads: CASSSGLGEYNEQFF. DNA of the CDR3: TGTGCTAGTAGTTCGGGACTAGGGGAGTACAATGAGCAGTTCTTC.